This T cell receptor beta chain was documented in a study of cytomegalovirus exposure and HLA in healthy donors (TCRdb year 2017). In the study overall: An earlier analysis of several hundred of the donors reported 276 Gb of sequence data and 117 million unique TCR beta sequences obtained from about 179 million T cells. Around 320 gigabases of sequencing data and 70 million to 100 million unique TCR sequences were included in an early release covering under 650 HLA-typed donors. The genetic ancestry cluster associated with self-reported Caucasian donors included approximately 85% of the roughly 400 genotyped donors. The study aimed to test whether signatures of past pathogen exposure could be identified by cataloging public T cell receptors. The T cell repertoires of 666 subjects were profiled by immunosequencing and related to cytomegalovirus serostatus. Along with the roughly 670-subject first cohort, a separate validation cohort of around 110 different subjects was used. High-throughput TCR immunosequencing, statistical association of individual TCRs with disease status, and machine learning were combined to predict cytomegalovirus infection status. In a later analysis, previously published TCR beta repertoires from some 640 donors were re-analyzed and high-resolution HLA genotyping was added so that TCR occurrence patterns could be studied. The later analysis used no new phenotypic data to find candidate immune exposures, relying instead on TCR beta sequences and their occurrence across donors. In an earlier analysis of 587 of the donors, high-throughput TCR beta sequencing was used to judge whether each TCR beta V gene segment behaved as functional or pseudogenic. Donor age, sex, ethnicity and CMV serostatus were collected together with the repertoire data. In a later genetic analysis, genome-wide SNP genotypes for about 55% of the roughly 700 donors were used, and that subset was treated as a discovery cohort. All discovery cohort repertoires had been generated using a single sequencing platform. Class I and class II HLA loci were covered by the typing at four-digit resolution. The number of donors typed differed by locus, with about 629-630 for A, B, C, DRB1 and DQB1, over 500 for DQA1, over 600 for DPA1, and 450 to 480 for DPB1. Several DR-DQ haplotypes were handled as single units for association and clustering because linkage in the cohort was strong. Among under 450 genotyped donors of the cohort, an average of approximately 240,000 unique TCR beta nucleotide sequences were sequenced per donor, roughly 20% of them non-productive. The study at large found these results: This cohort had only TCR beta chains sequenced, and the lack of alpha or paired-chain data limited which features could be detected. A later analysis found that most CMV-associated TCR beta chains appeared HLA-restricted, with HLA associations seemingly driven largely by CMV exposure. The sequencing pipeline was judged likely to have produced a cluster of highly shared sequence variants as a technical artifact. In a later analysis, HLA-associated TCR beta chains showed more clonal expansion and lower generation probabilities than non-associated chains that were equally common. Strong co-occurrence of HLA alleles, especially DR and DQ, made assigning TCR associations to individual alleles difficult. In a later analysis, the rate of TCR association differed among HLA loci, with DRB1 alleles having the most associated TCRs and HLA-C alleles having the fewest. CMV serostatus was the only immune exposure information available for the cohort. Specific HLA alleles were associated with 15,000 to 20,000 TCR beta sequences at a false discovery rate of 0.05 in a later analysis. The study listed 150 to 200 TCR beta chains as associated with cytomegalovirus. A further reported finding was that TCR beta sequences accurately predicted the HLA-A and HLA-B alleles for most subjects in the first cohort. In vitro tests confirmed that three of the cytomegalovirus-associated TCR beta chains recognize cytomegalovirus antigens. In a later genetic analysis, fewer N-insertions in productive TCRs were reported among donors in an Asian-associated ancestry cluster than the roughly 700-donor mean. Because the 87-base-pair reads could not distinguish some IMGT-functional V segments, including TRBV6-2 and TRBV6-3, those segments were excluded. The authors suggested that the approach could potentially be extended to other disease states and immunological phenotypes. In an earlier analysis of approximately 600 of the donors, most TCR beta V segments were observed in productive rearrangements about 90% or about 30% of the time, broadly matching IMGT annotations. In a later analysis, several top co-occurrence clusters were reported to appear linked to parvovirus B19, influenza, CMV and Epstein-Barr virus. Because some donors lacked HLA typing at each locus, the association tests relied only on the typed subset. The classifier was reported to diagnose cytomegalovirus status with high specificity and sensitivity in both the original cohort and the validation cohort. In a later genetic analysis, a missense DCLRE1C variant was associated with V-gene and J-gene trimming of TCR beta chains, and the association was replicated in an independent cohort. Sequencing depth was assumed to be roughly uniform across donors in the presence/absence analyses, though that assumption may not hold. Because counts were too low, roughly 17 rarely observed V segments, including chromosome 9 orphons, were left out of the earlier analysis of approximately 580 of the donors. Correlated functional status among segregating V segments might be attributable to linkage disequilibrium, but an unknown experimental factor could not be ruled out. Across donors, most TCR sequences were observed very rarely, whereas some public TCRs were present in many individuals.

The library came from the immunoSEQ multiplex PCR assay. The multiplex PCR relied on a mix of 60 forward primers for TCR Vbeta segments and 13 reverse primers for TCR Jbeta segments. The CDR3 region of rearranged TCR beta genes was amplified from genomic DNA by a multiplex PCR assay. The Illumina HiSeq System was used to sequence the amplified TCR beta libraries as 87-base-pair reads. Turning to the authors' computational methods: In a later analysis, tens of millions of unique TCR beta chains were counted across the roughly 670 repertoires, and roughly 11 million of these chains were shared by at least two donors. To remove PCR and sequencing errors, raw reads were error-corrected and collapsed into unique sequences using a nearest-neighbor algorithm that merged closely related sequences. To assign V, D and J gene segments, CDR3 sequences were aligned to IMGT reference sequences. For a sequence to be retained, a match of at least six nucleotides was required to both a V gene segment and a J gene segment. Rearrangements were called productive when the CDR3 lacked stop codons and stayed in frame with V and J; all others were non-productive. CDR3 was defined according to IMGT convention as the region running from the second conserved V-encoded cysteine to the conserved J-encoded phenylalanine. The earlier analysis of 550 to 650 of the donors excluded any sequence lacking an unambiguous match to a single V gene segment. An earlier analysis of 587 of the donors called V segments functional above 56.7% productive rearrangements and segregating when the between-donor standard deviation exceeded 5%. To diagnose cytomegalovirus status from the catalog of TCR beta chain sequences, a statistical classification framework was built. In a later analysis, TCR nucleotide sequences were compared against IMGT/GENE-DB human TR gene sequences so that V and J genes could be assigned. The TCRdist pipeline was used in a later analysis to assign CDR3 sequences and most-parsimonious VDJ recombination scenarios. A later analysis defined each TCR beta chain by its CDR3 amino acid sequence plus V-gene family, and excluded reads lacking a unique V-gene family. A later analysis removed 600 or so highly shared, low-generation-probability nucleotide sequences to deal with suspected cross-contamination and a sequencing artifact. For each public chain, a later analysis derived a clonal expansion index from normalized ranks of inferred template counts within each repertoire. In a later analysis, generation probabilities were computed with a VDJ recombination model fitted to out-of-frame rearrangements, and the resulting probabilities were checked against IGoR. Hypergeometric tests were used in a later analysis to score TCR-TCR, TCR-HLA and TCR-CMV co-occurrence, with a repertoire-size bias correction applied to the TCR pairs. To estimate false discovery rates, a later analysis permuted the HLA or CMV assignments 20 times. In a later analysis, co-occurring TCRs were grouped using DBSCAN, with TCRdist sequence similarity added in when clustering inside HLA-allele-positive subsets. Repertoires with fewer than 30,000 or more than 120,000 public chains were left out of co-occurrence clustering, as were four to six repertoires with anomalous nucleotide sharing. What TCRdb holds here is the immuneACCESS table cut down to in-frame rearrangements. Part of the clones is not present; checked against another copy, under half of the missing clones reflect an unresolved V gene, and the others are unexplained. D and trimming come from the DNA, and the V and J calls and clone size come from that table. Counted in this sample were some 150,000 clones; about four fifths of them appeared once. The ten largest clonotypes hold 2% to 2.5% of the sample.

The cohort was made up of 666 healthy bone marrow donors. Cohort members were all nominally healthy when sampled, although unrecorded immune exposures were likely present. The donor was CMV seronegative and was included in the group of around 320 seronegative cohort members. A peripheral blood sample was provided by each donor, and peripheral blood mononuclear cells were used for TCR beta sequencing. The Qiagen DNeasy Blood Extraction Kit was used to extract genomic DNA from the blood cell samples. To note about this clone: Its antigen is still unknown. Base qualities were left out, and no much larger clone turns up one base away.

The germline V gene (reference sequence) sets CDR1 to MNHEY and CDR2 to SMNVEV. From the cysteine through the phenylalanine, the CDR3 covers 15 amino acids. The kept DNA is CDR3 alone, 45 bases in frame from the first base. V and J are trimmed by 5 bases and 5 bases, and the gene matches miss 11 bases of the junction. The chain is encoded by TRBV27 joined to TRBJ1-1; the junction holds 7 bases that match TRBD1. The sample consisted of PBMCs. The TCR was taken from a man in his thirties or forties in good health and CMV-seronegative. CDR3 sequence: CASSGGQRRGTEAFF. DNA sequence: TGTGCCAGCAGTGGGGGACAGAGAAGAGGGACTGAAGCTTTCTTT.